This T cell receptor (beta chain) came from a study of cytomegalovirus exposure and HLA in healthy donors. The wider study: Most donors, around 81% of approximately 400 genotyped, fell in the Caucasian-associated ancestry cluster.

Study results and limitations: Available immune exposure information covered CMV serostatus only. Highest at DRB1 and lowest at HLA-C, TCR association rates differed among HLA loci in a later analysis. Three CMV-associated chains proved CMV antigen-specific in vitro.

The V gene's germline CDR1 is DFQATT and CDR2 SNEGSKA (reference sequence). This CDR3 spans 11 amino acids. Deletions cut 8 bases from V and 5 bases from J, with 12 bases between. The sample holds one count of this clone. What it binds is not known. Both 60 Vbeta primers and 13 Jbeta primers went into the PCR. Only in-frame clones appear in the TCRdb table, and some are missing; sequencing was by immunoSEQ multiplex PCR. This sample has about 160,000 clones, with about 72% found just once. The TCR was taken from a man between 60 and 75 years old in good health and CMV-seronegative. The chain is built from TRBV20-1 and TRBJ1-1, with D tentatively TRBD1 (5 bases). Material for sequencing was PBMCs. The CDR3 DNA is TGCAGTTCGCAGGGTGATACTGAAGCTTTCTTT. This gives the protein CSSQGDTEAFF.